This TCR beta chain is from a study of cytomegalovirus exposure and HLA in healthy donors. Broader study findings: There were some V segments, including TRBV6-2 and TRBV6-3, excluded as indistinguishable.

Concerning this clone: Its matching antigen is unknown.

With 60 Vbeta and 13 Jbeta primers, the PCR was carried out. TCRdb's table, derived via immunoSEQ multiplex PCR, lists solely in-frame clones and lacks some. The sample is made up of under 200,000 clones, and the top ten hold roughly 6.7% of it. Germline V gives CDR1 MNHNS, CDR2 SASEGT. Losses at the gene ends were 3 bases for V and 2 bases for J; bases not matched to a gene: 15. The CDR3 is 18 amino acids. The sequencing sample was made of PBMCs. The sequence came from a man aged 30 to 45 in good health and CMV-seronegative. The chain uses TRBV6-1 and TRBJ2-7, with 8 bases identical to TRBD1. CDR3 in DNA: TGTGCCAGCAGTGACTTCTCCCTTGGACAGGGTCATACCTACGAGCAGTACTTC. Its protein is CASSDFSLGQGHTYEQYF.